These T cell receptor beta chains were read from a single sample in a study of OX40 agonist ivuxolimab in advanced cancers. Assay: immunoSEQ multiplex PCR; the TCRdb copy retains only in-frame clones and omits some. The sample lists around 36,000 clones; approximately 79% were seen once. The specimen comprised CD4+ or CD8+ T cells sorted from blood, sampled in a trial of the OX40 agonist ivuxolimab. Every receptor here comes from an adult with an advanced solid tumor such as melanoma, head and neck, liver or kidney cancer. Each CDR3 is given with its conserved first and last residue. The D gene is left open where the match is weak. Clone size appears in some rows only: once, few, many, or a class for an expanded clone.

CDR3aa: CASSPSPWGNTIYF
CDR3nt: TGTGCCAGCAGCCCCTCCCCTTGGGGAAACACCATATATTTT
v_gene: TRBV28
j_gene: TRBJ1-3
abundance: .
d_gene: .
len: 14

CDR3aa: CASTRTSGGGGNEQFF
CDR3nt: TGTGCCTCAACCCGGACTAGCGGGGGGGGAGGCAATGAGCAGTTCTTC
v_gene: TRBV19
j_gene: TRBJ2-1
abundance: .
d_gene: TRBD2
len: 16

CDR3aa: CASSGAGADTQYF
CDR3nt: TGCGCCAGCAGTGGGGCAGGGGCAGATACGCAGTATTTT
v_gene: TRBV4-1
j_gene: TRBJ2-3
abundance: .
d_gene: .
len: 13

CDR3aa: CASSLNQPQHF
CDR3nt: TGTGCCAGCAGTTTGAATCAGCCCCAGCATTTT
v_gene: TRBV28
j_gene: TRBJ1-5
abundance: few
d_gene: .
len: 11

CDR3aa: CASSRSVGAGIVNEQFF
CDR3nt: TGTGCCAGCAGCCGTTCGGTAGGGGCAGGGATAGTTAATGAGCAGTTCTTC
v_gene: TRBV7-2
j_gene: TRBJ2-1
abundance: .
d_gene: .
len: 17

CDR3aa: CASSLTGRETQYF
CDR3nt: TGTGCCAGCAGTTTGACAGGGCGGGAGACCCAGTACTTC
v_gene: TRBV28
j_gene: TRBJ2-5
abundance: once
d_gene: TRBD1
len: 13

CDR3aa: CASSLGREGQAFF
CDR3nt: TGTGCCAGCAGCTTGGGACGGGAAGGACAGGCTTTCTTT
v_gene: TRBV11-3
j_gene: TRBJ1-1
abundance: .
d_gene: .
len: 13

CDR3aa: CASRWGPRDTQYF
CDR3nt: TGTGCCAGCAGGTGGGGGCCAAGAGATACGCAGTATTTT
v_gene: TRBV2
j_gene: TRBJ2-3
abundance: .
d_gene: .
len: 13

CDR3aa: CAWSRDRGNQETQYF
CDR3nt: TGTGCCTGGAGCAGGGACAGGGGTAATCAAGAGACCCAGTACTTC
v_gene: TRBV30
j_gene: TRBJ2-5
abundance: .
d_gene: TRBD1
len: 15

CDR3aa: CAISEKEGLARFNEQFF
CDR3nt: TGTGCCATCAGTGAGAAGGAGGGGCTAGCCCGCTTCAATGAGCAGTTCTTC
v_gene: TRBV10-3
j_gene: TRBJ2-1
abundance: once
d_gene: .
len: 17

CDR3aa: CASRGSGHLEAEAFF
CDR3nt: TGTGCCAGCAGAGGATCGGGACACCTGGAAGCAGAAGCTTTCTTT
v_gene: TRBV6-1
j_gene: TRBJ1-1
abundance: .
d_gene: .
len: 15

CDR3aa: CASSLNGETEAFF
CDR3nt: TGTGCCAGTAGCCTCAACGGGGAGACTGAAGCTTTCTTT
v_gene: TRBV19
j_gene: TRBJ1-1
abundance: .
d_gene: .
len: 13

CDR3aa: CASKGVTNYGYTF
CDR3nt: TGTGCCAGTAAGGGTGTGACTAACTATGGCTACACCTTC
v_gene: TRBV19
j_gene: TRBJ1-2
abundance: .
d_gene: .
len: 13

CDR3aa: CASSVESPLRKYNEQFF
CDR3nt: TGTGCCAGCAGCGTAGAATCCCCCCTGAGGAAATACAATGAGCAGTTCTTC
v_gene: TRBV9
j_gene: TRBJ2-1
abundance: .
d_gene: .
len: 17

CDR3aa: CAISGETGDEQYF
CDR3nt: TGTGCCATCAGCGGTGAGACAGGGGACGAGCAGTACTTC
v_gene: TRBV10-3
j_gene: TRBJ2-7
abundance: medium-sized
d_gene: TRBD1
len: 13

CDR3aa: CASSVGGLAGETQYF
CDR3nt: TGTGCCAGCAGCGTAGGAGGTCTAGCGGGAGAGACCCAGTACTTC
v_gene: TRBV9
j_gene: TRBJ2-5
abundance: .
d_gene: TRBD2
len: 15

CDR3aa: CAFPPALNTGELFF
CDR3nt: TGTGCCTTCCCCCCCGCGCTCAACACCGGGGAGCTGTTTTTT
v_gene: TRBV30
j_gene: TRBJ2-2
abundance: .
d_gene: .
len: 14